Following are 31 T cell receptor beta chains from one sample sequenced in a study of blood T cell repertoires in COVID-19. The repertoire was sequenced with immunoSEQ multiplex PCR; TCRdb's copy has only in-frame clones and lacks some. The sample records some 400,000 clones, around 87% being singletons. Sequences were obtained from peripheral blood. All receptors derive from a woman aged 25 to 45 with COVID-19, enrolled during active disease.

The V gene is TRBV18, the J gene TRBJ2-5; no firm D call. The V gene lost 1 base and the J gene lost 4 bases, with 7 bases spanning the gap. Germline V gene lookup returns CDR1 KGHSH and CDR2 LQKENI. There are 13 residues in the CDR3. The CDR3 sequence: CASSPRGTETQYF. The CDR3 nucleotides read TGTGCCAGCTCACCACGAGGTACAGAGACCCAGTACTTC.

The J gene is TRBJ2-7, the V gene TRBV27; 14 bases are a match to TRBD2. CDR1 and CDR2 (germline): MNHEY, SMNVEV (reference sequence). The CDR3 spans 15 residues. V shed 6 bases, J shed 2 bases, and the junction held 3 bases outside the gene matches. CDR3 residues: CASRRLAGGTYEQYF. In DNA, the CDR3 is TGTGCCAGCAGAAGACTAGCGGGAGGGACCTACGAGCAGTACTTC.

The chain has TRBV4-1 and TRBJ2-4; TRBD1 agrees at 7 bases. The V and J ends lost 0 bases and 0 bases, in that order; junction bases with no gene match: 8. The CDR3 contains 18 residues. The germline V gene encodes CDR1 MGHRA and CDR2 YSYEKL. In DNA form, the CDR3 reads TGCGCCAGCAGCCAAGATCGAATCGGGGACAGAGCCAAAAACATTCAGTACTTC. Its protein is CASSQDRIGDRAKNIQYF.

The V call is TRBV5-1, the J call TRBJ2-1; 12 bases match TRBD2. The CDR3 loop spans 15 amino acids. CDR1 SGHRS and CDR2 YFSETQ come from the germline V gene. After removal of 4 bases from V and 6 bases from J, the junction contained 5 bases not matched to a gene. The CDR3 loop reads CASSGPGLAGNEQFF. The CDR3, as DNA: TGCGCCAGCAGCGGGCCGGGACTAGCGGGCAATGAGCAGTTCTTC. Variable domain in full (rest from reference TRBV5-1 and TRBJ2-1): KAGVTQTPRYLIKTRGQQVTLSCSPISGHRSVSWYQQTPGQGLQFLFEYFSETQRNKGNFPGRFSGRQFSNSRSEMNVSTLELGDSALYLCASSGPGLAGNEQFFGPGTRLTVL.

The DNA for the CDR3 is TGTGCCAGCTCACCAGGGGGCTTAGGGAACACTGAAGCTTTCTTT. Translating it yields CASSPGGLGNTEAFF. The rearrangement joins TRBV18 to TRBJ1-1; D may be TRBD1 (6 bases). V lost 2 bases, J lost 1 base, and 11 bases lay in between. The CDR3 sequence is 15 residues long. The germline gives CDR1 KGHSH, CDR2 LQKENI.

The genes are TRBV29-1 and TRBJ2-2; TRBD2 might be the D (6 bases). Trimming took off 5 bases at V and 5 bases at J, with 9 bases between the two ends. The CDR3 is made up of 12 amino acids. Germline V gives CDR1 SQVTM, CDR2 ANQGSEA. CDR3 protein: CSVRAGTGELFF. As DNA, the CDR3 is TGCAGCGTTCGTGCGGGGACCGGGGAGCTGTTTTTT.

The rearrangement joins TRBV4-1 to TRBJ1-5; TRBD1 aligns across 9 bases. This CDR3 has 15 residues. Germline trimming cut 4 bases from V and 5 bases from J; bases unmatched to any gene: 6. CDR1 is MGHRA and CDR2 is YSYEKL in the germline V gene. Written as DNA, the CDR3 is TGCGCCAGCAGCCCGACAGGGGGTACCGATCAGCCCCAGCATTTT. Translation gives CASSPTGGTDQPQHF.

The chain combines TRBV28 with TRBJ2-5; maybe TRBD2 (5 bases). With 4 bases removed from V and 5 bases from J, the gap between germline ends came to 11 bases. Germline lookup yields CDR1 MDHEN and CDR2 SYDVKM. The CDR3 contains 13 residues. The CDR3 spells CASSSHGVETQYF. For the CDR3, the DNA is TGTGCCAGCAGTTCCCACGGGGTGGAGACCCAGTACTTC. Filled out from reference TRBV28 and TRBJ2-5, the complete variable domain reads DVKVTQSSRYLVKRTGEKVFLECVQDMDHENMFWYRQDPGLGLRLIYFSYDVKMKEKGDIPEGYSVSREKKERFSLILESASTNQTSMYLCASSSHGVETQYFGPGTRLLVL.

The chain carries TRBV4-1 and TRBJ1-5; 9 nucleotides match TRBD1. Germline CDR1 is MGHRA and CDR2 is YSYEKL. V shed 3 bases and J 6 bases; nucleotides not matched to a gene: 3. The length of the CDR3 is 14 residues. The DNA for the CDR3 is TGCGCCAGCAGCCAGGGGACAGGGTTTCAGCCCCAGCATTTT. This gives the protein CASSQGTGFQPQHF.

This sequence joins TRBV28 and TRBJ2-1; D possibly corresponds to TRBD2 (6 bases). Germline CDR1 reads MDHEN; CDR2 reads SYDVKM. V was trimmed by 7 bases and J by 4 bases, leaving 14 bases between them. The CDR3 has 14 amino acids. The chain's CDR3 is CASNNGRRYNEQFF. The CDR3 DNA sequence: TGTGCCAGCAACAACGGGAGAAGGTACAATGAGCAGTTCTTC. Combining the CDR3 with reference TRBV28 and TRBJ2-1 gives the whole variable domain DVKVTQSSRYLVKRTGEKVFLECVQDMDHENMFWYRQDPGLGLRLIYFSYDVKMKEKGDIPEGYSVSREKKERFSLILESASTNQTSMYLCASNNGRRYNEQFFGPGTRLTVL.

This chain joins TRBV6-2 or TRBV6-3 and TRBJ2-2; 9 positions match TRBD1. J was trimmed by 7 bases and V by 5 bases; bases with no gene match: 8. The CDR3 runs 15 residues. Germline values: CDR1 MNHEY, CDR2 SVGEGT. CDR3 DNA: TGTGCCAGCAGTCGGATAGGACAGGGGAACGGGGAGCTGTTTTTT. This translates into CASSRIGQGNGELFF.

This sequence joins TRBV6-5 and TRBJ2-7; the D gene is possibly TRBD1 (6 bases). The CDR3 has 12 amino acids. The germline gives CDR1 MNHEY, CDR2 SVGAGI. Trimming pared 7 bases from V and 3 bases from J, leaving 10 bases between. The CDR3 DNA is TGTGCCAGCAAGGGGACACGCTACGAGCAGTACTTC. Its protein is CASKGTRYEQYF.

The table lists this clone with a few counts. V usage is TRBV4-1 and J usage is TRBJ2-1, with 10 bases matching TRBD2. The germline CDR1 and CDR2 sequences are MGHRA and YSYEKL. The CDR3 runs to 16 residues. J lost 4 bases, V lost 3 bases, and 6 bases had no gene match. CDR3 region: CASSQKAGGEYNEQFF. CDR3 DNA sequence: TGCGCCAGCAGCCAGAAAGCGGGAGGGGAGTACAATGAGCAGTTCTTC.

This clone was counted once. This chain joins TRBV4-3 and TRBJ2-7, with 9 bases lining up with TRBD2. CDR1 LGHNA and CDR2 YSLEER come from the germline V gene. The CDR3 contains 16 residues. V gave up 0 bases and J gave up 5 bases; unmatched junction bases: 8. The CDR3 here is CASSQDLAGGAHEQYF. CDR3 nucleotides: TGCGCCAGCAGCCAAGATCTGGCGGGAGGGGCCCACGAGCAGTACTTC.

V usage is TRBV30 and J usage is TRBJ2-3; D unclear. The CDR3 totals 14 residues. V lost 0 bases and J 0 bases, leaving 7 bases between the germline ends. Germline V CDR1 and CDR2: GTSNPN, SVGIG (reference sequence). The CDR3 here is CAWSVQRSTDTQYF. CDR3 nucleotides: TGTGCCTGGAGTGTACAACGTAGCACAGATACGCAGTATTTT.

In its sample, this clone was seen a few times. The chain joins TRBV4-1 to TRBJ1-6; TRBD1 might be the D (5 bases). This CDR3 has 15 residues. In germline, CDR1 is MGHRA, CDR2 YSYEKL. Between the trimmed V and J ends, which lost 3 bases and 6 bases, there was a span of 12 bases. CDR3: CASSHDSLGNSPLHF. CDR3 in DNA: TGCGCCAGCAGCCACGACAGTTTGGGTAATTCACCCCTCCACTTT.

The V call is TRBV4-1, the J call TRBJ2-2; D is unclear. Germline CDR1 is MGHRA and CDR2 is YSYEKL. Trimming left V 4 bases short and J 4 bases short, with 13 bases between. The CDR3 loop spans 15 amino acids. The chain's CDR3 is CASSPFPSSTGELFF. CDR3 sequence (DNA): TGCGCCAGCAGCCCCTTCCCTTCTTCCACCGGGGAGCTGTTTTTT.

The chain uses TRBV19 and TRBJ2-1; 13 nucleotides line up with TRBD2. With 7 bases clipped from V and 0 bases from J, the junction kept 15 bases outside the gene matches. The length of the CDR3 is 20 residues. Looked up from germline, CDR1 is LNHDA and CDR2 is SQIVND (reference sequence). CDR3 residues: CASTDRGLAGPDSSYNEQFF. The CDR3 DNA reads TGTGCCAGTACCGACCGGGGACTAGCGGGACCCGATAGCTCCTACAATGAGCAGTTCTTC.

This clone was seen at least ten times. This sample includes further DNA sequences coding for the same CDR3. The V and J genes are TRBV19 and TRBJ1-5; 12 bases are shared with TRBD1. In germline, CDR1 is LNHDA, CDR2 SQIVND (reference sequence). The CDR3 is 15 residues long. V lost 4 bases to trimming and J lost 7 bases; unmatched junction nucleotides: 5. CDR3: CASSTTGTGGQPQHF. The CDR3, as DNA: TGTGCCAGTAGTACTACCGGGACAGGGGGCCAGCCCCAGCATTTT.

With respect to this clone: The same CDR3 can be traced to other DNA sequences in this sample. The gene calls are TRBV5-6 and TRBJ2-2; no clear D. V was pared by 4 bases and J by 7 bases, with 8 bases between. Germline V gives CDR1 SGHDT, CDR2 YYEEEE. The CDR3 length is 12 residues. The CDR3 DNA reads as TGTGCCAGCAGCCTATACAGCGGGGAGCTGTTTTTT. As protein: CASSLYSGELFF.

This clone was seen just once. The chain employs TRBV7-8 and TRBJ1-2; 8 bases are a match to TRBD1. Germline trimming cut 1 base from V and 7 bases from J; bases unmatched to any gene: 8. Germline V gene data show CDR1 as SGHVS and CDR2 as FQNEAQ. This CDR3 has 15 residues. The CDR3 here is CASSLGQGTPSGYTF. CDR3 coding DNA: TGTGCCAGCAGCTTAGGACAGGGGACCCCCAGTGGCTACACCTTC.

The chain couples TRBV4-1 to TRBJ1-2; tentatively, D is TRBD1 (5 bases). The CDR3 spans 15 residues. Trimming took off 1 base at V and 5 bases at J, with 14 bases between the two ends. Germline CDR1 is MGHRA and CDR2 is YSYEKL. The DNA of the CDR3 is TGCGCCAGCAGCCAAGCGCCCGGGGGAGGTTATGGCTACACCTTC. Translated: CASSQAPGGGYGYTF.

The chain is built from TRBV5-1 and TRBJ2-5; 11 bases are shared with TRBD1. Germline V gene lookup returns CDR1 SGHRS and CDR2 YFSETQ. This CDR3 has 14 amino acids. The ends lost 0 bases at V and 7 bases at J; junction bases unmatched: 2. CDR3 region: CASSLAGTGGTQYF. The CDR3 DNA reads as TGCGCCAGCAGCTTGGCCGGGACAGGGGGGACCCAGTACTTC.

The sample holds one count of this clone. The chain employs TRBV10-3 and TRBJ1-2; 9 bases are a match to TRBD1. Germline V lookup: CDR1 ENHRY, CDR2 SYGVKD. This CDR3 comprises 12 residues. J gave up 8 bases and V 11 bases, and 9 bases lay outside the gene matches. Here the CDR3 DNA reads TGTGCCCTCGGACAGGGGAGTTCAGGCTACACCTTC. It yields the protein CALGQGSSGYTF.

CDR3 bases: TGCGCCAGCAGCCCGTGGGACAGGAGGAGGGAGACCCAGTACTTC. It translates to CASSPWDRRRETQYF. The chain recombines TRBV5-1 with TRBJ2-5; 8 bases are a match to TRBD1. CDR3 length: 15 amino acids. V gave up 4 bases and J gave up 5 bases; unmatched junction bases: 10. The V gene's germline CDR1 is SGHRS and CDR2 YFSETQ.

The chain links TRBV29-1 to TRBJ1-3, with D possibly matching TRBD1 (5 bases). Trimming removed 5 bases from V and 2 bases from J, with 19 bases in between. The CDR3 is 16 amino acids. The germline gives CDR1 SQVTM, CDR2 ANQGSEA. CDR3 DNA sequence: TGCAGCGTTATTCCGGCAGGGTACGCACCTGGAAACACCATATATTTT. This gives the protein CSVIPAGYAPGNTIYF.

This clone was observed a single time. This chain connects TRBV14 to TRBJ2-7; TRBD2 aligns across 9 bases. The ends lost 1 base at V and 8 bases at J; junction bases unmatched: 3. The CDR3 extends over 13 amino acids. Germline V lookup: CDR1 SGHDN, CDR2 FVKESK. DNA for the CDR3: TGTGCCAGCAGCCAAGGACTAGCGGTACAGCAGTACTTC. Protein sequence: CASSQGLAVQQYF.

DNA for the CDR3: TGCGCCAGCAGCTGGGACGGGACTAGCGGCACCGGGGAGCTGTTTTTT. It specifies CASSWDGTSGTGELFF. The chain links TRBV5-1 to TRBJ2-2; 11 bases map to TRBD2. The V segment lost 3 bases and the J segment 4 bases; nucleotides outside the gene matches: 5. Looked up from germline, CDR1 is SGHRS and CDR2 is YFSETQ. The CDR3 loop spans 16 amino acids.

V and J are TRBV12-3 or TRBV12-4 and TRBJ2-7; 8 bases fit TRBD1. The V segment lost 6 bases and the J segment 5 bases; nucleotides outside the gene matches: 6. The CDR3 spans 13 residues. This chain's CDR3 is CASRAPGGHEQYF. The CDR3 DNA sequence: TGTGCCAGCAGGGCCCCAGGGGGCCACGAGCAGTACTTC.

This chain uses TRBV28 with TRBJ2-5; 9 bases map to TRBD2. With 3 bases clipped from V and 0 bases from J, the junction kept 8 bases outside the gene matches. Per germline, CDR1 MDHEN and CDR2 SYDVKM. The CDR3 covers 17 residues. CDR3 in amino acids: CASSFTASGKDQETQYF. The CDR3 DNA sequence: TGTGCCAGCAGTTTCACGGCTAGCGGGAAGGACCAAGAGACCCAGTACTTC.

This sequence joins TRBV4-3 and TRBJ2-2; the D gene is possibly TRBD1 (6 bases). The CDR3 contains 17 residues. CDR1 LGHNA and CDR2 YSLEER come from the germline V gene. Trimming removed 0 bases from V and 2 bases from J, with 13 bases in between. The chain's CDR3 is CASSQDFRGANTGELFF. The CDR3 nucleotides are TGCGCCAGCAGCCAAGATTTCAGGGGCGCAAACACCGGGGAGCTGTTTTTT.